This TCR beta chain was retrieved from a study of blood T cell repertoires in COVID-19. Across the study: Italy, Spain and the United States were the sources of the convalescent and acute COVID-19 samples. The cDNA or gDNA used as material had been derived from T cells, B-cell-depleted T cells, or PBMCs.

The protocol was immunoSEQ multiplex PCR, while the TCRdb copy is restricted to in-frame clones and leaves out a portion. The profile shows 88,000 or so clones, 75% to 90% of them singletons. V lost 2 bases and J lost 14, with 13 bases in between. Per the germline V gene, CDR1 is MDHEN and CDR2 is SYDVKM. There are 13 residues in the CDR3. V is TRBV28 and J is TRBJ1-6, with a possible D match to TRBD1 (5 bases). The sample consisted of peripheral blood. The sequence was collected from a human donor in a cohort sampled during active COVID-19. The CDR3 DNA reads as TGTGCCAGCAGTTTAGGCGGCTGGGGCGCCCTCCACTTT. Amino acid sequence: CASSLGGWGALHF. The full variable domain, in which reference TRBV28 and TRBJ1-6 provide the parts outside the CDR3, is DVKVTQSSRYLVKRTGEKVFLECVQDMDHENMFWYRQDPGLGLRLIYFSYDVKMKEKGDIPEGYSVSREKKERFSLILESASTNQTSMYLCASSLGGWGALHFGNGTRLTVT.